This T cell receptor (beta chain) appears in the sequencing data of a study of shared T cell receptors in the human thymus. This CDR3 region has 14 residues. Looked up from germline, CDR1 is SGHDT and CDR2 is YYEEEE. Trimming pared 6 bases from V and 11 bases from J, leaving 23 bases between. Assay: immunoSEQ multiplex PCR; the TCRdb copy retains only in-frame clones and omits some. Of hundreds of thousands of clones listed, around 87% are singletons. This sample was also put to use in a study of human thymus T cells.

The rearrangement uses TRBV5-6 and TRBJ1-1; no clear D gene. The TCR sequence derives from a boy younger than two with a congenital heart defect. The sequenced material came from thymocytes. The CDR3 region has the DNA TGTGCCAGCACCGCGGCCGGGGTCGTGTATAGGGCTTTCTTT. This codes for CASTAAGVVYRAFF.